The 3 T cell receptor beta chains given below trace back to one sample, sequenced in a study of spatial heterogeneity in lung cancer. Noted time point: sample taken at primary tumor resection. Tumor, nontumor lung or frozen PBMC supplied whole RNA that was sequenced unsorted. In TCRdb, the 5' RACE reads were re-called with MiXCR into one record per CDR3 protein. Seen here are approximately 52,000 distinct CDR3 sequences, less than 9% observed once, and the top ten hold around 2.6%. Sequencing was performed on PBMCs, taken at surgery. These TCRs come from a female donor with early-stage non-small cell lung cancer.

The chain has TRBV29-1 and TRBJ2-1; TRBD2 matches at 10 bases. The CDR3 sequence is 17 residues long. CDR1 SQVTM and CDR2 ANQGSEA come from the germline V gene. Trimming cost V 4 bases and J 7 bases; bases outside gene matches: 16. CDR3 nucleotide sequence: TGCAGCGTTGCGGCTAGCGGGGGCCCTGTGGGGGAGAATGAGCAGTTCTTC. Protein sequence: CSVAASGGPVGENEQFF.

This clonotype was counted at least ten times. The chain links TRBV3-1 to TRBJ2-1; the match to TRBD2 covers 8 bases. The length of the CDR3 is 16 residues. The V gene's germline CDR1 is LGHDT and CDR2 YNNKEL (reference sequence). J gave up 7 bases and V 4 bases, and 12 bases lay outside the gene matches. CDR3 sequence: CASSPMLAGGRNEQFF. CDR3 nucleotides: TGTGCCAGCAGCCCCATGTTGGCGGGGGGTCGAAATGAGCAGTTCTTC.

This clonotype was detected ten times or more. V is TRBV5-1 and J is TRBJ1-2; tentative D call: TRBD1 (5 bases). Germline V lookup: CDR1 SGHRS, CDR2 YFSETQ. V lost 4 bases and J lost 7, with 14 bases in between. The CDR3 consists of 13 residues. This CDR3 is CASSQGDVGGYTF. CDR3 nucleotide sequence: TGCGCCAGCAGCCAAGGGGATGTTGGTGGCTACACCTTC.